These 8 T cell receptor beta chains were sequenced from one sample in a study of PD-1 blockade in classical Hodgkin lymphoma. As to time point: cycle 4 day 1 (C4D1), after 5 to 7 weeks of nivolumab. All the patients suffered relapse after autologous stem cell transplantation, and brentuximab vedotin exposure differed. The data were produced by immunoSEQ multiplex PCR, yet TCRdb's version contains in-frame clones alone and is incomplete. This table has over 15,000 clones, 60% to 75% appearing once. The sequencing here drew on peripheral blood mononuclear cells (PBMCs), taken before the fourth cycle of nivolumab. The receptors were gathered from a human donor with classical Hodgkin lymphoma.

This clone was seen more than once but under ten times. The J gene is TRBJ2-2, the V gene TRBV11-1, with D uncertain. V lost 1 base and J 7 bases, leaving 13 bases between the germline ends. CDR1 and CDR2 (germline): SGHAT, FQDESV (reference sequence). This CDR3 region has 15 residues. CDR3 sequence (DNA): TGTGCCAGCAGCTTAGGCGCAGCCTGGGACGGGGAGCTGTTTTTT. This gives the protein CASSLGAAWDGELFF. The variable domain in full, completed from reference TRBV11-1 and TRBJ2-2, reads EAEVAQSPRYKITEKSQAVAFWCDPISGHATLYWYRQILGQGPELLVQFQDESVVDDSQLPKDRFSAERLKGVDSTLKIQPAELGDSAMYLCASSLGAAWDGELFFGEGSRLTVL.

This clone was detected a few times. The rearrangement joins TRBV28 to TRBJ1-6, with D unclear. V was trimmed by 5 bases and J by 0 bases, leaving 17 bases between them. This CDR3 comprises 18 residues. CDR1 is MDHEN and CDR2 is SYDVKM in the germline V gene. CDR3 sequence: CASSPFGVASSYNSPLHF. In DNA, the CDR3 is TGTGCCAGCAGTCCCTTTGGGGTTGCAAGCTCCTATAATTCACCCCTCCACTTT.

CDR3 loop: CASRPGQGTWNIQYF. The CDR3 region has the DNA TGTGCCAGCAGACCGGGACAGGGGACCTGGAACATTCAGTACTTC. This chain joins TRBV7-2 and TRBJ2-4; 10 bases are shared with TRBD1. The V gene's germline CDR1 is SGHTA and CDR2 FQGNSA. J lost 7 bases, V lost 6 bases, and 9 bases had no gene match. The CDR3 covers 15 residues.

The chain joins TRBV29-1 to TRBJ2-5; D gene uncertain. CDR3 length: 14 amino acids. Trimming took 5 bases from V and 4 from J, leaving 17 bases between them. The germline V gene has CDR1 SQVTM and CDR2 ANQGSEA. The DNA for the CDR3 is TGCAGCGTTAATGGGTTTCTGGGTCGAGAGACCCAGTACTTC. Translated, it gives CSVNGFLGRETQYF.

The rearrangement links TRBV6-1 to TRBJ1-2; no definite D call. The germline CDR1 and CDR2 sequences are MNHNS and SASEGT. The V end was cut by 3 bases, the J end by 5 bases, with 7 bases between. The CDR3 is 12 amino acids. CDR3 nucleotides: TGTGCCAGCAGTGAGACGGCGTATGGCTACACCTTC. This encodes CASSETAYGYTF.

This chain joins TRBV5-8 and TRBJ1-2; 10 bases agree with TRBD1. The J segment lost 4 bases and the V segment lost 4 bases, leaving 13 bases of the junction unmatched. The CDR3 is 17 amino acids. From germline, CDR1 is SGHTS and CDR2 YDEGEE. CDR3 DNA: TGTGCCAGCAGCGATGGACAGGGGGAAGATTTCAGCTATGGCTACACCTTC. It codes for CASSDGQGEDFSYGYTF.

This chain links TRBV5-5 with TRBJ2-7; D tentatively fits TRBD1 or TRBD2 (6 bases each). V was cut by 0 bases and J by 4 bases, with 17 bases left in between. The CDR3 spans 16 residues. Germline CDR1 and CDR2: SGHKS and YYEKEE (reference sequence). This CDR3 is CASSLALSGAWYEQYF. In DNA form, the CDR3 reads TGTGCCAGCAGCTTGGCCTTGTCGGGGGCATGGTACGAGCAGTACTTC.

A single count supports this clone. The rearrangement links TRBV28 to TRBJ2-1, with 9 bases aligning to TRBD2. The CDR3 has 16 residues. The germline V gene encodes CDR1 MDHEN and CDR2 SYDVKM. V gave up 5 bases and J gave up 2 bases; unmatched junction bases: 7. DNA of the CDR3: TGTGCCAGCAGTGAACTTATAGCGGGAGCCTACAATGAGCAGTTCTTC. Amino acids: CASSELIAGAYNEQFF.